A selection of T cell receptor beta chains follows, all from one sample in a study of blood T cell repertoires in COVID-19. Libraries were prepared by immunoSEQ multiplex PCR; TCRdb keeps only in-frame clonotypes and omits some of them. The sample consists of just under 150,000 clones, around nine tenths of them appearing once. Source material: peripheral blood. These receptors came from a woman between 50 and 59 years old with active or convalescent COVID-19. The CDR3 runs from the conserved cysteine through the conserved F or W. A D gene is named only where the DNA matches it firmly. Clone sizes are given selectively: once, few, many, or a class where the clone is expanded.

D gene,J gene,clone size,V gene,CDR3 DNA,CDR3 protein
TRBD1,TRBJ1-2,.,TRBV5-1,TGCGCCAGCAGCTCGACAGGGGGCGACCTCTATGGCTACACCTTC,CASSSTGGDLYGYTF
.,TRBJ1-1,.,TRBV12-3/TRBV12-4,TGTGCCAGCAGTTTCGTTCTCACTGAAGCTTTCTTT,CASSFVLTEAFF
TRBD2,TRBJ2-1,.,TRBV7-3,TGTGCCAGCAGCTTAGGCCGGGACTACTACAATGAGCAGTTCTTC,CASSLGRDYYNEQFF
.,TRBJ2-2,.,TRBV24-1,TGTGCCACCAGTGATACCCGCGGGCTACCTCGTGGGGGGGAGCTGTTTTTT,CATSDTRGLPRGGELFF
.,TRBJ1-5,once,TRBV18,TGTGCCAGCTCACCGCAGGTGGCTGCCGTTCAGCCCCAGCATTTT,CASSPQVAAVQPQHF
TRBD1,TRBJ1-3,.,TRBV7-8,TGTGCCAGCAGCTTAGGGGACAGGGGGCGAGGGGGCACCATATATTTT,CASSLGDRGRGGTIYF
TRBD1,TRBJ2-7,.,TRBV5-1,TGCGCCAGCAGCAACGGACAGGGCTACGAGCAGTACTTC,CASSNGQGYEQYF
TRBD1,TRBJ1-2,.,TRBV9,TGTGCCAGCAGCCTTGGACAGGGTTATGGCTACACCTTC,CASSLGQGYGYTF
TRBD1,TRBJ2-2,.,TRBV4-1,TGCGCCAGCAGCCAAGATTGGGTCCGACAGGGATCCGGGGAGCTGTTTTTT,CASSQDWVRQGSGELFF
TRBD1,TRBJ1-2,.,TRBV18,TGTGCCAGCTCATCAGCGACAGGGGGCGATGGCTACACCTTC,CASSSATGGDGYTF
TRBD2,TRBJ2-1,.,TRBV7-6,TGTGCCAGCAGCCCTAGCGGGCTGTCCTACAATGAGCAGTTCTTC,CASSPSGLSYNEQFF
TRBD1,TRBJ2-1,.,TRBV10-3,TGTGCCATCAGACCGGGACAGGTAAATGAGCAGTTCTTC,CAIRPGQVNEQFF
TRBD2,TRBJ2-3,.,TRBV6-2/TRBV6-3,TGTGCCAGCAGTTACCGGGACTACCCTCCGGATACGCAGTATTTT,CASSYRDYPPDTQYF
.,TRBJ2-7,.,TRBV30,TGTGCCTGGAGTGTAGGGGGGGGAAGCTCCTACGAGCAGTACTTC,CAWSVGGGSSYEQYF
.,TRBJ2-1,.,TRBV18,TGTGCCAGCTCACCACCGAGAAGGGGTGAGCAGTTCTTC,CASSPPRRGEQFF
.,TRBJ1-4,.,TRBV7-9,TGTGCCAGCAGCTTAGGCCCGACAGAAATTAATGAAAAACTGTTTTTT,CASSLGPTEINEKLFF
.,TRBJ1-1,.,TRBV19,TGTGCCAGTAGTAAGAGGGGACTCACTGAAGCTTTCTTT,CASSKRGLTEAFF
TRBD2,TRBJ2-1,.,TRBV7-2,TGTGCCAGCAGCGCTTCAGGACTAGCGGGGGGCTGGGAGCAGTTCTTC,CASSASGLAGGWEQFF
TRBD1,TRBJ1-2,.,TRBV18,TGTGCCAGCTCACTTCAACCACCAATCCGGGACAGGGAGGGTGGCTACACCTTC,CASSLQPPIRDREGGYTF
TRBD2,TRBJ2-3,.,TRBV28,TGTGCCAGCAGGGGGACTAGCGGGGTAGATACGCAGTATTTT,CASRGTSGVDTQYF
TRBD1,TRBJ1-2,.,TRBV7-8,TGTGCCAGCAGCTCGACAGGGAACTATGGCTACACCTTC,CASSSTGNYGYTF
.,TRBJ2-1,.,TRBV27,TGTGCCAGCAGTCATAGACAGGCAGAGGAGTTCTTC,CASSHRQAEEFF
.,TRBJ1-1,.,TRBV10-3,TGTGCCATTAGGAGGAACACTGAAGCTTTCTTT,CAIRRNTEAFF
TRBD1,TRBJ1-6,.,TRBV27,TGTGCCAGTTCGACAGGGGGGCTTGGTTATGGATATAATTCACCCCTCCACTTT,CASSTGGLGYGYNSPLHF
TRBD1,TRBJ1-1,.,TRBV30,TGTGCCTGGAATTGGAGTCGGGACAGGGCCACTGAAGCTTTCTTT,CAWNWSRDRATEAFF
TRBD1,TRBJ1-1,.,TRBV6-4,TGTGCCAGCAGCCACCAGTCTACAGGGGATTACACTGAAGCTTTCTTT,CASSHQSTGDYTEAFF
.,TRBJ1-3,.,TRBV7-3,TGTGCCAGTTCCGACAGGTTTGGGGACACCATATATTTT,CASSDRFGDTIYF
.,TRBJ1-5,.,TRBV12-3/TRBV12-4,TGTGCCAGCAGTCCCGAGGAATTTTTGCCCCAGCATTTT,CASSPEEFLPQHF
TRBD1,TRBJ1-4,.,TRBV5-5,TGTGCCAGCAGCTTGGAAGGGGACAGAGCTGAAAAACTGTTTTTT,CASSLEGDRAEKLFF
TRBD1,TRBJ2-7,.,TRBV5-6,TGTGCCAGCAGCTATCCGGGACAGGACCCCTCCTACGAGCAGTACTTC,CASSYPGQDPSYEQYF
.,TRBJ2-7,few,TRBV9,TGTGCCAGCAGCGTAAACTCGGGGTACGAGCAGTACTTC,CASSVNSGYEQYF
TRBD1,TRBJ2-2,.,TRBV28,TGTGCCAGCAGGCGAACAGGGGGCAGCGGGGAGCTGTTTTTT,CASRRTGGSGELFF
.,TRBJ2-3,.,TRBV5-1,TGCGCCAGCAGCTGGGGCTATGGGGCGGCAATACCCTTCGTAGCCCCAGATACGCAGTATTTT,CASSWGYGAAIPFVAPDTQYF